The source of this T cell receptor (beta chain) is a study of blood T cell repertoires in COVID-19. Across the study: Material from acute and convalescent COVID-19 was sourced from the United States, Italy and Spain.

Sequenced by immunoSEQ multiplex PCR; TCRdb stores in-frame clones only, minus some. This sample has 30,000 to 40,000 clones, with 70% to 90% found just once. This clone occurred a few times. Trimming removed 3 bases from V and 7 bases from J, with 16 bases in between. The CDR3 is 15 residues long. CDR1 is SGHVS, CDR2 FNYEAQ, per germline. This receptor was identified in a woman of 80 years or more with active or convalescent COVID-19. Sample: peripheral blood. The J gene is TRBJ1-5, the V gene TRBV7-6; tentative D call: TRBD1 (6 bases). The CDR3 loop reads CASSFQQGLGQPQHF. The CDR3 nucleotides read TGTGCCAGCAGCTTCCAACAGGGTCTGGGCCAGCCCCAGCATTTT.